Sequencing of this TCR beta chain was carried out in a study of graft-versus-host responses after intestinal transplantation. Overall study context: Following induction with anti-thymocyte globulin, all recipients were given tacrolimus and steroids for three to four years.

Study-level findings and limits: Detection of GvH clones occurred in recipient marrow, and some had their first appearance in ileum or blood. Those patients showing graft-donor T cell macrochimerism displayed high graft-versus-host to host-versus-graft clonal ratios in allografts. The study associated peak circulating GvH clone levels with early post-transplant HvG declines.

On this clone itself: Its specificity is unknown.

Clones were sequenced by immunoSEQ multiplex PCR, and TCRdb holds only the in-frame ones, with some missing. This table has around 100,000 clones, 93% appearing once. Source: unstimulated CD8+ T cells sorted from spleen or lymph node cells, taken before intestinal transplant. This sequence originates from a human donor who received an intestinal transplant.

The CDR3 DNA reads as TGTGCCAGTAGTATCGGGCGGGTACGGGAGCTGTTTTTT. It encodes CASSIGRVRELFF. This chain uses TRBV19 with TRBJ2-2, with D possibly being TRBD2 (5 bases). Trimming shortened V by 3 bases and J by 9 bases, and 11 bases separated the two germline ends. The length of the CDR3 is 13 residues. Germline values: CDR1 LNHDA, CDR2 SQIVND (reference sequence).